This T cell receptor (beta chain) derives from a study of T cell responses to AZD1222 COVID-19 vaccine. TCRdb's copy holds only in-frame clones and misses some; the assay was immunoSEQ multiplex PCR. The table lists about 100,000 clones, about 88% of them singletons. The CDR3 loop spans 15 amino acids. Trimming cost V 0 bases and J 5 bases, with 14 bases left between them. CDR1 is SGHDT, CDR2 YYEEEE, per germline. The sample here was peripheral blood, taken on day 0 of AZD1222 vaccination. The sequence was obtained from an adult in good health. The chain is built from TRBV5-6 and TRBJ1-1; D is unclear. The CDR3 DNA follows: TGTGCCAGCAGCTTGGGAGCCAAAGTGGGGACTGAAGCTTTCTTT. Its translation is CASSLGAKVGTEAFF.